These 7 T cell receptor beta chains share one sample of origin, sequenced in a study of T cell responses to AZD1222 COVID-19 vaccine. Profiling relied on immunoSEQ multiplex PCR, and the TCRdb table lists in-frame clones only, not all of them. The top ten hold approximately 25% of the sample, which has 60,000 to 85,000 clones, over 65% seen once. The sample in question was peripheral blood, obtained 28 days after the second dose of the MenACWY control vaccine. Every receptor here comes from an adult who received the MenACWY meningococcal vaccine as a control.

The chain joins TRBV15 to TRBJ1-2; the D is unclear. This CDR3 has 16 residues. Germline V gene data show CDR1 as LNHNV and CDR2 as YYDKDF (reference sequence). Trimming removed 1 base from V and 2 bases from J, with 14 bases in between. The CDR3 nucleotides read TGTGCCACCAGCAGAGTTTTCGGAAAAAGAAACTATGGCTACACCTTC. As protein: CATSRVFGKRNYGYTF.

This chain joins TRBV6-8 and TRBJ2-1, with 10 bases aligning to TRBD2. CDR3 length: 16 residues. Germline loops: CDR1 MNHGY, CDR2 SAAAGT. V was pared by 0 bases and J by 4 bases, with 3 bases of the junction left unmatched. CDR3: CASSYSIAGGYNEQFF. CDR3 bases: TGTGCCAGCAGTTACTCGATAGCGGGGGGATACAATGAGCAGTTCTTC.

In its sample, this clone was seen a few times. V usage is TRBV2 and J usage is TRBJ1-6; TRBD1 is a possible D gene (5 bases). CDR1 is SNHLY and CDR2 is FYNNEI in the germline V gene. The V gene lost 6 bases and the J gene lost 7 bases, with 10 bases spanning the gap. The CDR3 length is 13 residues. CDR3 coding DNA: TGTGCCAGCAGGTGGGACGCCAATTCACCCCTCCACTTT. As protein: CASRWDANSPLHF. The full variable domain, with the rest looked up from reference TRBV2 and TRBJ1-6, is EPEVTQTPSHQVTQMGQEVILRCVPISNHLYFYWYRQILGQKVEFLVSFYNNEISEKSEIFDDQFSVERPDGSNFTLKIRSTKLEDSAMYFCASRWDANSPLHFGNGTRLTVT.

The J gene is TRBJ2-2, the V gene TRBV5-1; 8 nucleotides match TRBD1. Germline CDR1 SGHRS, CDR2 YFSETQ. Trimming at V came to 2 bases and at J to 2 bases, leaving 5 bases not matched to a gene. The CDR3 loop spans 16 amino acids. The CDR3: CASSLTGTGNTGELFF. CDR3 nucleotide sequence: TGCGCCAGCAGCTTAACCGGGACAGGTAACACCGGGGAGCTGTTTTTT.

The CDR3 spells CASRFLTGAKETQYF. As DNA, the CDR3 is TGTGCCAGCAGGTTCTTGACAGGGGCCAAAGAGACCCAGTACTTC. The chain carries TRBV11-2 and TRBJ2-5, with TRBD1 matching over 8 bases. Germline-derived CDR1 and CDR2 are SGHAT and FQNNGV. Trimming removed 6 bases from V and 3 bases from J; junction bases left unmatched: 9. There are 15 residues in the CDR3.

This clone was seen a handful of times. The chain uses TRBV19 and TRBJ2-5; 7 nucleotides agree with TRBD1. V was clipped by 8 bases and J by 4 bases; unmatched bases: 10. The CDR3 spans 14 residues. Per the germline V gene, CDR1 is LNHDA and CDR2 is SQIVND (reference sequence). CDR3 loop: CASSTGLGIETQYF. The CDR3 bases are TGTGCCAGTTCGACAGGGCTCGGGATAGAGACCCAGTACTTC.

The rearrangement joins TRBV12-3 or TRBV12-4 to TRBJ1-6; D uncertain. The CDR3 has 13 residues. Trimming took off 2 bases at V and 8 bases at J, with 7 bases between the two ends. CDR3 in amino acids: CASSLTEYSPLHF. The DNA for the CDR3 is TGTGCCAGCAGTTTAACGGAGTATTCACCCCTCCACTTT.